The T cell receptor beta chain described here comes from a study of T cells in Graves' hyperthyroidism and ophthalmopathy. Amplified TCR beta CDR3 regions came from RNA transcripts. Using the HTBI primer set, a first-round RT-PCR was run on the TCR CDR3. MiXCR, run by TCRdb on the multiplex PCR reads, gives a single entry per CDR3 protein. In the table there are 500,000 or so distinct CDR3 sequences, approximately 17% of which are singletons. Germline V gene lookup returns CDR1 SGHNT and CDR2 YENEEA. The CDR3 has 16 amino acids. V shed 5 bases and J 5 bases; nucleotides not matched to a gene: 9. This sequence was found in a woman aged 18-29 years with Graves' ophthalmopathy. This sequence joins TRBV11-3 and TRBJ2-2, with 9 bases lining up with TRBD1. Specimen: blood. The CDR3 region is CASSLSGTGITGELFF. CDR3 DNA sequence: TGTGCCAGCAGCCTATCCGGGACAGGGATTACCGGGGAGCTGTTTTTT.